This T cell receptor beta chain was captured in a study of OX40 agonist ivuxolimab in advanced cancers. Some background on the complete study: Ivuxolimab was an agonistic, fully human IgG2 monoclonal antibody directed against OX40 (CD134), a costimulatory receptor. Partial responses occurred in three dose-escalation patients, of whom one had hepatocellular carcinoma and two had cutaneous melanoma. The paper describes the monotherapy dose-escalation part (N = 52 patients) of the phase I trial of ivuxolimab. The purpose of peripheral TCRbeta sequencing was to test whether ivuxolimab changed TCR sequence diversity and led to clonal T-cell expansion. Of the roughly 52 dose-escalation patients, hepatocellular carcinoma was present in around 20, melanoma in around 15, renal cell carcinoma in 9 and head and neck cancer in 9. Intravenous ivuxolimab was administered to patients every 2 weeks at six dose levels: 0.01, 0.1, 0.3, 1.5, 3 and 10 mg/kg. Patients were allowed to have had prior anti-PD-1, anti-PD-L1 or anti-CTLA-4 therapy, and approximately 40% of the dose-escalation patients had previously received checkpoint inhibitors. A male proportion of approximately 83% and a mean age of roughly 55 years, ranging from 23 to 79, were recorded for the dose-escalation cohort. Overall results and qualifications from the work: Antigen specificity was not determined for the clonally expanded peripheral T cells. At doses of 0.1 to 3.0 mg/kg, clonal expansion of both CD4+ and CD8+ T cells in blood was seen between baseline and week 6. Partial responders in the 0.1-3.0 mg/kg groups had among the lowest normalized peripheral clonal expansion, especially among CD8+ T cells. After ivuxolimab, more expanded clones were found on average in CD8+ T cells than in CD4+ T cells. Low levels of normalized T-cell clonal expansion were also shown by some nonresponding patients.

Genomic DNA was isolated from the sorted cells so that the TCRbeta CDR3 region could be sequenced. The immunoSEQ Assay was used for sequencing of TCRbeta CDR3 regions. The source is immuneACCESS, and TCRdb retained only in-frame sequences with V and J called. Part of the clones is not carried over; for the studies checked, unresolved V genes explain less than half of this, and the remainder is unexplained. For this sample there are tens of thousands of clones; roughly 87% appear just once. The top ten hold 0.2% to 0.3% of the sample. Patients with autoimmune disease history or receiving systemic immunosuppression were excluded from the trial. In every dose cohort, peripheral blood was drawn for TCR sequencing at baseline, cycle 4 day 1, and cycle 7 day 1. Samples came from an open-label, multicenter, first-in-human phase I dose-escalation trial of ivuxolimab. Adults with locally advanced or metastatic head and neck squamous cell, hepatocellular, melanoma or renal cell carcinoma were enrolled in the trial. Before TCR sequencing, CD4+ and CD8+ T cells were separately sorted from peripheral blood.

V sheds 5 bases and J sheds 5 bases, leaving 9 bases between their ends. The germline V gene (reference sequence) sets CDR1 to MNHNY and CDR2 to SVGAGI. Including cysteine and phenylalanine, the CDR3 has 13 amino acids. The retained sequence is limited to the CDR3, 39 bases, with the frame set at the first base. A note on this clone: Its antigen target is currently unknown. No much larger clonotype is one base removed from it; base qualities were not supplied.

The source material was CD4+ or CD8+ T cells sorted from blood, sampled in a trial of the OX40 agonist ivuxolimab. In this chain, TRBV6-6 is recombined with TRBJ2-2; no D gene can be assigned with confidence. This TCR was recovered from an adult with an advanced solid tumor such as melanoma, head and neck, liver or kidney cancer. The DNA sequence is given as TGTGCCAGCAGTCCCATCTCTACCGGGGAGCTGTTTTTT. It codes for CASSPISTGELFF.